The TCR beta chain described here comes from a study of cytomegalovirus exposure and HLA in healthy donors. The primer mix had 60 Vbeta and 13 Jbeta primers. Original methodology: Some 10 million of the approximately 80 million unique TCR beta chains counted in a later analysis were shared. The repertoire was sequenced with immunoSEQ multiplex PCR; TCRdb's copy has only in-frame clones and lacks some. V, J and clone size derive from that table, while D and trimming were established from the DNA sequence. Of 140,000 or so clones listed, approximately 74% are singletons. Study findings and constraints: According to an earlier analysis, most TCR beta V segments yielded productive rearrangements about 90% or about 30% of the time. TCR beta chain V- and J-gene trimming was linked, in a later analysis, to a missense variant in DCLRE1C.

Points on this clone: Antigen unknown.

The sequencing sample was made of PBMCs. The TCR originated in a man between 18 and 29 years old in good health and CMV-seropositive.

The CDR3 spells CASRRVDRDNSPLHF. The DNA of the CDR3 is TGTGCCAGCAGGAGGGTGGACAGGGATAATTCACCCCTCCACTTT. The rearrangement uses TRBV6-1 and TRBJ1-6; 8 bases are a match to TRBD1. With 6 bases clipped from V and 5 bases from J, the junction kept 6 bases outside the gene matches. Germline CDR1 reads MNHNS; CDR2 reads SASEGT. The CDR3 has 15 amino acids.